This T cell receptor beta chain was sequenced during a study of T cell responses to AZD1222 COVID-19 vaccine. Regarding the study as a whole: Repertoire sampling happened only post peak T cell response. Among the donors, most were white British and more were female, and clonal diversity was possibly underestimated. Elevations in Spike-specific TCR breadth and depth followed administration of two AZD1222 doses. Regions 160-218 and 743-854 dominated among vaccine-associated CD4 TCRs spanning spike.

Some clones are missing from TCRdb's copy, which holds only in-frame ones; the method was immunoSEQ multiplex PCR. The top ten clones hold 4.4% of a sample with 95,000 to 150,000 clones, roughly 90% of them seen once. This clone was found a few times. Its antigen is not identified. Germline CDR1 is SGHKS and CDR2 is YYEKEE (reference sequence). Trimming took 2 bases from V and 2 from J; bases not matched to a gene: 5. The CDR3 loop spans 17 amino acids. The rearrangement links TRBV5-5 to TRBJ1-6, with TRBD1 matching over 9 bases. The specimen comprised peripheral blood, sampled on day 0 of AZD1222 vaccination. The origin of this receptor is an adult in good health. The CDR3 DNA reads as TGTGCCAGCAGCTTCCGACAGGGGGGCCCCTATAATTCACCCCTCCACTTT. This gives the protein CASSFRQGGPYNSPLHF.